Each of the 2 T cell receptor beta chains below was sequenced from the same sample in a study of T-cell reconstitution after alpha-beta-depleted transplantation in children. TCRbeta library preparation incorporated unique molecular identifiers. In TCRdb, the PCR reads were re-called with MiXCR into one record per CDR3 protein. Here the sample spans 100,000 to 120,000 distinct CDR3 sequences, around 10% being singletons. The input for sequencing was PBMCs from the stem cell graft donor, taken from the stem cell graft. The receptor set was obtained from a human donor who donated a stem cell graft to a child with acute lymphoblastic leukemia.

This clonotype was recorded many times. This chain uses TRBV5-1 with TRBJ1-5; the match to TRBD1 covers 9 bases. The CDR3 extends over 15 amino acids. With V trimmed by 0 bases and J by 9 bases, 7 bases remained unmatched. Germline V gives CDR1 SGHRS, CDR2 YFSETQ. The CDR3 loop reads CASSLAPGQGTPQHF. The CDR3 nucleotides read TGCGCCAGCAGCTTGGCCCCGGGACAGGGAACGCCCCAGCATTTT.

This clonotype has at least ten counts. This chain joins TRBV12-3 or TRBV12-4 and TRBJ2-7; TRBD1 is a possible D gene (6 bases). The V end was cut by 6 bases, the J end by 5 bases, with 14 bases between. CDR3 length equals 13 residues. CDR3 amino acids: CASSSQGPNEQYF. The CDR3 DNA follows: TGTGCCAGCAGCTCACAGGGCCCCAACGAGCAGTACTTC.